Given below is one T cell receptor (beta chain) in context. The CDR3 is 17 amino acids. Trimming cost V 6 bases and J 5 bases; bases outside gene matches: 12. From germline, CDR1 is MNHEY and CDR2 SMNVEV (reference sequence). The table came from immunoSEQ multiplex PCR; TCRdb's copy has only in-frame clones and leaves some out. Of roughly 76,000 clones listed, about 93% were seen once; the top ten hold approximately 8%. These data belong to a study of OX40 agonist ivuxolimab in advanced cancers. As for the study in general: Patients treated during dose escalation were battling hepatocellular carcinoma, melanoma, renal cell or head and neck cancer. Aged roughly 23 to 80 with a mean of approximately 60 years, they were about 78% male. Partial responses were seen in three patients, one with hepatocellular carcinoma and two with cutaneous melanoma.

V gene TRBV27 combines with J gene TRBJ2-3, with TRBD2 identical over 12 bases. This material consisted of CD4+ or CD8+ T cells sorted from blood, taken in a trial of the OX40 agonist ivuxolimab. This clonotype was sampled from an adult with an advanced solid tumor such as melanoma, head and neck, liver or kidney cancer. The chain's CDR3 is CASSPFGLAGHGDTQYF. The DNA for the CDR3 is TGTGCCAGCAGCCCTTTCGGACTAGCGGGGCATGGAGATACGCAGTATTTT.